These T cell receptor beta chains were read from a single sample in a study of blood T cells in healthy people across ages. In TCRdb, the 5' RACE reads were re-called with MiXCR into one record per CDR3 protein. The sample contains hundreds of thousands of distinct CDR3 sequences, approximately 53% of which appear only once. Sequencing was performed on blood. The receptors were gathered from a man at least 80 years old in good health. CDR3s include the opening cysteine and the closing phenylalanine or tryptophan.

V	J	CDR3
TRBV6-5	TRBJ2-7	CASGLERYEQYF
TRBV2	TRBJ2-7	CASSESKWGQQIYEQYF
TRBV29-1	TRBJ2-3	CSVEGGSTDTQYF
TRBV7-9	TRBJ2-5	CASSLAPAGSETQYF
TRBV21-1	TRBJ2-7	CASSKVSSSSGAYYEQYF
TRBV5-6	TRBJ2-1	CASSLTVNEQFF
TRBV28	TRBJ2-2	CASSFLRGRRNTGELFF
TRBV7-2	TRBJ1-1	CASSPRQGKSEAFF
TRBV2	TRBJ2-1	CASSRSRTSGRASLFNEQFF
TRBV18	TRBJ1-2	CASSPPLDTTGYTF
TRBV7-2	TRBJ1-2	CASSRGTEYGYTF
TRBV2	TRBJ2-3	CASRPEGQGYRYAYF
TRBV5-6	TRBJ1-1	CASSPGTDEAFF
TRBV20-1	TRBJ2-1	CSARDLRGSDYNEQFF
TRBV24-1	TRBJ2-4	CATSESGTLLYEQYF
TRBV9	TRBJ2-6	CASSATAGVSGANVLTF
TRBV7-8	TRBJ2-6	CASSPGPGTGTKLVSGANVLTF
TRBV4-1	TRBJ2-7	CASSQGDRRAEQYF
TRBV28	TRBJ2-1	CASSLAGTVNDEQFF
TRBV5-1	NA	CASSLETDAGTQYF
TRBV9	TRBJ2-2	CASSGGLAINTGELFF
TRBV12-3/TRBV12-4	TRBJ1-1	CASSLWGAGTEAFF
TRBV12-3/TRBV12-4	TRBJ2-1	CASRPRGPNEQFF
TRBV6-1	TRBJ2-1	CASSVTGGYASYNEQFF
TRBV4-1	TRBJ1-1	CASSQVPGSAFF
TRBV5-4	TRBJ2-1	CASSFPSGGYNEQFF
TRBV2	TRBJ1-1	CASSANRGPNTEAFF
TRBV20-1	TRBJ1-5	CSARDRPGGWNQPQHF
TRBV4-2	TRBJ1-1	CASSHHSGENTEAFF
TRBV29-1	TRBJ2-2	CSAGVSGKGELFF
TRBV6-5	TRBJ2-3	CASSYRIEGLGYTDTQYF
TRBV20-1	TRBJ2-5	CSASGGGGIQETQYF
TRBV20-1	TRBJ2-1	CSASRGERPGGNEQFF
TRBV19	TRBJ2-1	CASSYSSLDNEQFF
TRBV6-1	TRBJ2-1	CARSGGGISYNEQFF
TRBV9	TRBJ2-3	CASSVGTSGNTDTQYF
TRBV6-1	TRBJ2-7	CASSGSPGEQYF
TRBV20-1	TRBJ2-1	CSARRAGGRNEQFF
TRBV24-1	TRBJ2-3	CATSEGPGDYRNKDAYF
TRBV5-1	TRBJ1-2	CASSWDRQGLVGGYTF
TRBV28	TRBJ2-6	CRNSGANVLTF
TRBV12-5	TRBJ1-1	CASGLYQSGVFF
TRBV3-1	TRBJ2-4	CASSQDRASIQYF
TRBV30	NA	CAWSQFSGSNRSYEQYF
TRBV24-1	TRBJ1-5	CATSDSGGDQPQHF
TRBV29-1	TRBJ1-2	CSAWTGGYYGYTF
TRBV11-2	TRBJ2-7	CASSLGWGTGGYEQYF
TRBV11-2	TRBJ2-7	CASSSSTGTSGRLSSYEQYF
TRBV6-5	TRBJ1-2	CASTLRAGLSYGYTF
TRBV7-2	TRBJ1-2	CASSPRFDSYGYTF
TRBV6-5	TRBJ2-7	CASSYSASGGYEQYF
TRBV27	TRBJ1-2	CASKTGQGHGYTF
TRBV15	TRBJ2-5	CATSRTGVGETQYF
TRBV2	TRBJ2-5	CASRLDRTGQETQYF
TRBV24-1	TRBJ2-3	CATSDFRTGTHRYAYF